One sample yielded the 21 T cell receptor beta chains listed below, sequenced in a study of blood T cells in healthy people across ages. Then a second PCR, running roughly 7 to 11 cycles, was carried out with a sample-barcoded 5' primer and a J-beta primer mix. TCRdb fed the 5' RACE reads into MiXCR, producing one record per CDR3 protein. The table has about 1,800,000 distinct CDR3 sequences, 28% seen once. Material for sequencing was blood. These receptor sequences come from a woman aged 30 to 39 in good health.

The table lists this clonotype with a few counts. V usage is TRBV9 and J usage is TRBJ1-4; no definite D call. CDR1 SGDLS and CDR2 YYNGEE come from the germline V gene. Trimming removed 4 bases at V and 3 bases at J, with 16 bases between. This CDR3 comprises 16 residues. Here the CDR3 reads CASSSELGGSNEKLFF. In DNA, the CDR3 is TGTGCCAGCAGCAGCGAGCTGGGCGGCTCTAATGAAAAACTGTTTTTT.

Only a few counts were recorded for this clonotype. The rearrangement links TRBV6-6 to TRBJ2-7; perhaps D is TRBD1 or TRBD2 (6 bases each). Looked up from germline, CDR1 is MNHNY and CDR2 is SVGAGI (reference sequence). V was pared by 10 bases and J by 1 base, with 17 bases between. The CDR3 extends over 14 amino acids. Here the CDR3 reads CATQQGGPSYEQYF. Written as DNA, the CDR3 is TGTGCCACCCAACAAGGGGGGCCTTCCTACGAGCAGTACTTC.

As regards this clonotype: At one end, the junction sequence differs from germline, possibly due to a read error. The chain's CDR3 is CVSSAGQVPNYGYTF. The CDR3, as DNA: TGTGTCAGCAGCGCAGGACAGGTTCCTAACTATGGCTACACCTTC. V and J are TRBV9 and TRBJ1-2, with 7 bases that match TRBD1. The CDR3 is 15 amino acids. In germline, CDR1 is SGDLS, CDR2 YYNGEE. Full variable domain (rest looked up from reference TRBV9 and TRBJ1-2): DSGVTQTPKHLITATGQRVTLRCSPRSGDLSVYWYQQSLDQGLQFLIQYYNGEERAKGNILERFSAQQFPDLHSELNLSSLELGDSALYFCVSSAGQVPNYGYTFGSGTRLTVV.

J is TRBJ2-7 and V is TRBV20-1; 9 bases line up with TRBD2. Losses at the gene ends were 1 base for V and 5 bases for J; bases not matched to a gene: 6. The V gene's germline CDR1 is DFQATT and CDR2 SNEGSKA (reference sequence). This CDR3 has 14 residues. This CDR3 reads CSARARLAGHEQYF. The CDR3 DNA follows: TGCAGTGCTAGAGCCCGGCTAGCGGGACACGAGCAGTACTTC.

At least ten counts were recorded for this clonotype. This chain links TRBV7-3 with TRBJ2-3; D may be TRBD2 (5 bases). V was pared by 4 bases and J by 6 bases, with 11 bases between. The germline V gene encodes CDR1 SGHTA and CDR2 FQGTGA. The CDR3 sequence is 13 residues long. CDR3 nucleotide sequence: TGTGCCAGCAGCTCTACGGGGTGGGATACGCAGTATTTT. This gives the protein CASSSTGWDTQYF.

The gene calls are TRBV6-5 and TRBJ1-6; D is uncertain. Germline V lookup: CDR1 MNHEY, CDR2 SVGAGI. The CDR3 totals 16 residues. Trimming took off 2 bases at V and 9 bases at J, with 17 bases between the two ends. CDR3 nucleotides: TGTGCCAGCAGTTACGGACTTAAGAGGGCTTCTTCACCCCTCCACTTT. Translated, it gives CASSYGLKRASSPLHF.

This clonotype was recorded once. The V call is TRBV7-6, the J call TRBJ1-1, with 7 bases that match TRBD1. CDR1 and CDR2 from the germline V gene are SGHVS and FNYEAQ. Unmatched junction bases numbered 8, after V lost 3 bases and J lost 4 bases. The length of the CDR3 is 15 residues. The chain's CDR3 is CASSLITGAPTEAFF. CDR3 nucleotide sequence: TGTGCCAGCAGCTTGATAACAGGGGCTCCCACTGAAGCTTTCTTT.

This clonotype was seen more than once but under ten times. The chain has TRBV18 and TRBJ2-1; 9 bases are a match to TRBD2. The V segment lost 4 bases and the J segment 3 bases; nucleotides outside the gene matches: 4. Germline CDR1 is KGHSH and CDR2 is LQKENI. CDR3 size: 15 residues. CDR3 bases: TGTGCCAGCTCACTTGGGACTAGCCTCTACAATGAGCAGTTCTTC. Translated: CASSLGTSLYNEQFF.

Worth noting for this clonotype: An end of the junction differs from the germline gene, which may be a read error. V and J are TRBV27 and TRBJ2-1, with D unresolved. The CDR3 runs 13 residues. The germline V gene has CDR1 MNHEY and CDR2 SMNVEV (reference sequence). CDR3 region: CTSSPQLGAKQFF. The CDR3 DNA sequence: TGTACCAGCAGCCCACAACTCGGCGCGAAGCAGTTCTTC.

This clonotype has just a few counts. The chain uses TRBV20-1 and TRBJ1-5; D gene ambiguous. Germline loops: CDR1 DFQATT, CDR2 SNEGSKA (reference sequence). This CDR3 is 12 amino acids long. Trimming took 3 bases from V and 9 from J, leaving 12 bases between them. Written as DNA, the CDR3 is TGCAGTGCTAGGTCAATGGCAGGGCCCCAGCATTTT. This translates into CSARSMAGPQHF.

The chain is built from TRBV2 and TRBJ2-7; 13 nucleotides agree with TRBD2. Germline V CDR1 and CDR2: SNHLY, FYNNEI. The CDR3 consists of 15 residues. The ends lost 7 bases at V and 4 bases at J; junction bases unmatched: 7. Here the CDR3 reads CASIRLAGGPYEQYF. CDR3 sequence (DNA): TGTGCCAGCATAAGACTAGCGGGGGGCCCGTACGAGCAGTACTTC.

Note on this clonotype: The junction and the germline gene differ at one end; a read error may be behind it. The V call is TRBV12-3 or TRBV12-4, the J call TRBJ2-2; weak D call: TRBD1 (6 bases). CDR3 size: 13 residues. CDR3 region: CASNLDRTGEQFF. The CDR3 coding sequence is TGTGCCAGTAACCTGGACAGAACCGGGGAGCAGTTTTTT.

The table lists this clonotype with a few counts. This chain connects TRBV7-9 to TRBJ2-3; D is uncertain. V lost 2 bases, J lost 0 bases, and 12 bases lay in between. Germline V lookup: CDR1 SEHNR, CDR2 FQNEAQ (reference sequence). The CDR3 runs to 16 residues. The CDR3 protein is CASSLSSAASTDTQYF. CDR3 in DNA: TGTGCCAGCAGCTTATCTTCGGCCGCTAGCACAGATACGCAGTATTTT.

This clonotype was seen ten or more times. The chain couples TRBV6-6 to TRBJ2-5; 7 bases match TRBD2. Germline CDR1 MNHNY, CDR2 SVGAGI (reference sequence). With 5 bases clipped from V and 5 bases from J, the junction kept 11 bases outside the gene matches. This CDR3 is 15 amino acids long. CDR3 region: CASSRQGGGLETQYF. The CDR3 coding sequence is TGTGCCAGCAGTCGCCAAGGCGGGGGTCTGGAGACCCAGTACTTC.

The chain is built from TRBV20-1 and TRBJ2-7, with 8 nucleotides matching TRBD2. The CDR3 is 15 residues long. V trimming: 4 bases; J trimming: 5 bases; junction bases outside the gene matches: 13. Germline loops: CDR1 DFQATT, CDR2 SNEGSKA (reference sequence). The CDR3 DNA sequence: TGCAGTGCTATCTCTACCGGGACTAGAGAAAACGAGCAGTACTTC. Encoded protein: CSAISTGTRENEQYF.

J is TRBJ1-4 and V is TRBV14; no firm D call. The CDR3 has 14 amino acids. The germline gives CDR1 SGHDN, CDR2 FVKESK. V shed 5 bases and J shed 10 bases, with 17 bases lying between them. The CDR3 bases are TGTGCCAGCAGCGAGACTACCCTTAGAGGAAAACTGTTTTTT. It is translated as CASSETTLRGKLFF.

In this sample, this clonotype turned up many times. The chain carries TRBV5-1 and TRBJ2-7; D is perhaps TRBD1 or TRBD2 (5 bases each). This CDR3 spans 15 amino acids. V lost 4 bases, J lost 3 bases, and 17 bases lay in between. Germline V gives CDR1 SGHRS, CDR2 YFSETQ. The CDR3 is CASSLQGVSYYEQYF. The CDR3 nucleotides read TGCGCCAGCAGCCTGCAGGGAGTATCCTACTACGAGCAGTACTTC.

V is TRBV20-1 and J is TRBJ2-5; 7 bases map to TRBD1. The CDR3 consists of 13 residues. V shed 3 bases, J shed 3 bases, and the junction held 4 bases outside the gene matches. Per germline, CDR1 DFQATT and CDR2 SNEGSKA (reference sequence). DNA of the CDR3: TGCAGTGCTAGGGCAGGGGGAGAAGAGACCCAGTACTTC. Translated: CSARAGGEETQYF.

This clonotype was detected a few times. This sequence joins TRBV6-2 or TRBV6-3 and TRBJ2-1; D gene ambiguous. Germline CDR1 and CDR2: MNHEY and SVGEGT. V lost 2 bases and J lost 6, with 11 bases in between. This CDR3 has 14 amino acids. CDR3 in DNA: TGTGCCAGCAGTTACGAGTCCGGTTCCAATGAGCAGTTCTTC. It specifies CASSYESGSNEQFF.

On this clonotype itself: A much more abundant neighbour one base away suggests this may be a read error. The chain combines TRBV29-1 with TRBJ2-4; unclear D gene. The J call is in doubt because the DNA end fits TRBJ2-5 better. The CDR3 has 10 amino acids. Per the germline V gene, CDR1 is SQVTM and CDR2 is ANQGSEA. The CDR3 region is CIVEAETQYF. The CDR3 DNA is TGCATCGTTGAAGCAGAGACCCAGTACTTC.

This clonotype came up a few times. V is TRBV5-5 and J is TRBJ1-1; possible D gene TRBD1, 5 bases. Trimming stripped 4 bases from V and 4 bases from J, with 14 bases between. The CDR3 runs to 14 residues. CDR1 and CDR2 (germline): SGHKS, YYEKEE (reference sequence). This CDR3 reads CASSPIMRGTEAFF. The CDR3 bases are TGTGCCAGCAGCCCCATCATGAGGGGCACTGAAGCTTTCTTT.